This is a list of T cell receptor beta chains from one sample in a study of T cells in Graves' hyperthyroidism and ophthalmopathy. Using its own MiXCR run on the multiplex PCR reads, TCRdb lists one record per CDR3 protein. The data show some 560,000 distinct CDR3 sequences, 14% seen once. The sample taken for sequencing was blood. All receptors derive from a middle-aged woman with Graves' hyperthyroidism. Each CDR3 is given with its conserved first and last residue. The D gene is left open where the match is weak. Expanded clones are given a class, and other clones once, few, many or no size at all.

TRBD2	TRBV6-2/TRBV6-3	TRBJ2-1	many	CASAYPGGWDEQFF	TGTGCCAGCGCCTACCCGGGAGGGTGGGATGAGCAGTTCTTC
.	TRBV28	TRBJ2-2	.	CASSSPYTGELFF	TGTGCCAGCAGCTCACCTTACACCGGGGAGCTGTTTTTT
.	TRBV11-2	TRBJ2-5	many	CASSLTWSAQETQYF	TGTGCCAGCAGCCTAACGTGGTCCGCTCAAGAGACCCAGTACTTC
.	TRBV5-1	TRBJ2-3	many	CASSLAAGTTDTQYF	TGCGCCAGCAGCTTGGCCGCAGGGACCACAGATACGCAGTATTTT
.	TRBV6-1	TRBJ2-3	few	CASSRQRGTDTQYF	TGTGCCAGCAGTAGACAGCGAGGCACAGATACGCAGTATTTT
TRBD1	TRBV10-3	TRBJ1-1	few	CAISDPGTGASEAFF	TGTGCCATCAGTGACCCGGGGACAGGGGCCAGTGAAGCTTTCTTT
TRBD1	TRBV29-1	TRBJ2-1	many	CSVGTPGQIYNEQFF	TGCAGCGTTGGAACCCCGGGACAGATATACAATGAGCAGTTCTTC
TRBD1	TRBV2	TRBJ1-1	many	CASSERQGVMNTEAFF	TGTGCCAGCAGTGAACGGCAGGGGGTCATGAACACTGAAGCTTTCTTT
.	TRBV5-1	TRBJ2-2	.	CASSQVPGTLSGELFF	TGCGCCAGCAGCCAAGTTCCCGGGACTTTAAGTGGGGAGCTGTTTTTT
TRBD2	TRBV27	TRBJ2-7	many	CASSFLPIAGGPHEQYF	TGTGCCAGCAGTTTTCTCCCGATAGCGGGAGGGCCCCACGAGCAGTACTTC
.	TRBV28	TRBJ1-1	many	CASSLLRFDTEAFF	TGTGCCAGCAGTTTACTCCGCTTTGACACTGAAGCTTTCTTT
.	TRBV18	TRBJ2-7	many	CASSPRASYEQYF	TGTGCCAGCTCACCACGGGCGAGTTACGAGCAGTACTTC
.	TRBV7-9	TRBJ2-3	many	CASSLWSRRGTDTQYF	TGTGCCAGCAGCTTATGGTCTAGACGGGGCACAGATACGCAGTATTTT
.	TRBV20-1	TRBJ2-5	many	CSARDVVMETQYF	TGCAGTGCTAGAGATGTTGTGATGGAGACCCAGTACTTC
TRBD1	TRBV28	TRBJ1-1	many	CASSPPGQITEAFF	TGTGCCAGCAGTCCTCCGGGACAGATCACTGAAGCTTTCTTT
.	TRBV4-1	TRBJ2-7	.	CASSQDMDEQYF	TGCGCCAGCAGCCAAGATATGGACGAGCAGTACTTC
.	TRBV2	TRBJ1-5	many	CASRDSGNQPQHF	TGTGCCAGCAGGGATTCCGGCAATCAGCCCCAGCATTTT
.	TRBV20-1	TRBJ2-3	many	CSARPLADTQYF	TGCAGTGCTAGACCCCTGGCAGATACGCAGTATTTT
.	TRBV28	TRBJ2-2	many	CASSLDNIGVGTGELFF	TGTGCCAGCAGTTTAGATAATATAGGAGTAGGGACCGGGGAGCTGTTTTTT
TRBD1	TRBV28	TRBJ1-1	many	CASSLYRGLKNTEAFF	TGTGCCAGCAGTTTATACAGGGGACTAAAGAACACTGAAGCTTTCTTT
TRBD2	TRBV2	TRBJ2-3	many	CASSERTSGNTDTQYF	TGTGCCAGCAGTGAAAGGACTAGCGGCAACACAGATACGCAGTATTTT
.	TRBV10-3	TRBJ1-1	few	CATHLSGNTEAFF	TGTGCCACTCACCTATCTGGGAACACTGAAGCTTTCTTT
TRBD1	TRBV20-1	TRBJ1-5	.	CSARRQGYSNQPQHF	TGCAGTGCTAGGAGACAGGGGTATAGCAATCAGCCCCAGCATTTT
.	TRBV20-1	TRBJ1-3	many	CSADPAGPSGNTIYF	TGCAGTGCTGACCCCGCCGGACCCTCTGGAAACACCATATATTTT
.	TRBV7-3	TRBJ2-3	many	CASSFPGRTDTQYF	TGTGCCAGCAGCTTCCCGGGGAGGACAGATACGCAGTATTTT
TRBD2	TRBV27	TRBJ2-1	many	CASSFTGLALRDEQFF	TGTGCCAGCAGCTTCACGGGACTAGCCCTAAGGGATGAGCAGTTCTTC
TRBD1	TRBV5-1	TRBJ1-6	.	CASTTGTSGTETSPLHF	TGCGCCAGCACTACCGGGACTAGCGGGACAGAAACATCACCCCTCCACTTT
.	TRBV28	TRBJ2-1	few	CASSPNYYSYNEQFF	TGTGCCAGCAGCCCCAACTACTACTCCTACAATGAGCAGTTCTTC